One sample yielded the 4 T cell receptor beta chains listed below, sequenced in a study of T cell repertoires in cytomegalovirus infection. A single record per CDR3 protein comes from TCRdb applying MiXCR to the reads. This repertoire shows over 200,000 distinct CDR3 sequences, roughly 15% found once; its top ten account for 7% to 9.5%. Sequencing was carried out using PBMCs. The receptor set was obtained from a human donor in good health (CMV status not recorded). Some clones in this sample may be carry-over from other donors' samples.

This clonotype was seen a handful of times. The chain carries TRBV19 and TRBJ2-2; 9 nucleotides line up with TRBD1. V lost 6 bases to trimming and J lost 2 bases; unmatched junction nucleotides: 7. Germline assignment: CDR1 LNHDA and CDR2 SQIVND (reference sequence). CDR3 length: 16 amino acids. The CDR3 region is CASSPGQGTNTGELFF. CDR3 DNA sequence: TGTGCCAGTAGCCCCGGACAGGGGACAAACACCGGGGAGCTGTTTTTT.

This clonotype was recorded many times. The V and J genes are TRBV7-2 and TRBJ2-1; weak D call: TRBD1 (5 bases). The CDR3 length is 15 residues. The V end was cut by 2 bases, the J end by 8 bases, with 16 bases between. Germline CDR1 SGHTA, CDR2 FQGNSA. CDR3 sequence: CASSLRGRVADEQFF. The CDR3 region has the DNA TGTGCCAGCAGCTTAAGGGGCAGGGTCGCGGATGAGCAGTTCTTC.

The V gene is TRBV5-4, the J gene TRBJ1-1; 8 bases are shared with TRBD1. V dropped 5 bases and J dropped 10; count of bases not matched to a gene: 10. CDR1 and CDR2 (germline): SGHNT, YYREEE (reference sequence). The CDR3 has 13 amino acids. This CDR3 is CASRSDRGDRAFF. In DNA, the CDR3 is TGTGCCAGCAGATCCGACAGGGGTGATCGAGCTTTCTTT. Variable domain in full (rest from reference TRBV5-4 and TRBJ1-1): ETGVTQSPTHLIKTRGQQVTLRCSSQSGHNTVSWYQQALGQGPQFIFQYYREEENGRGNFPPRFSGLQFPNYSSELNVNALELDDSALYLCASRSDRGDRAFFGQGTRLTVV.

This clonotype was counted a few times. The CDR3 DNA is TGCAGCGTTGAAGTATTAGGGACAGGGGGCGACGAGCAGTACTTC. Translated, it gives CSVEVLGTGGDEQYF. The chain carries TRBV29-1 and TRBJ2-7; 12 positions match TRBD1. There are 15 residues in the CDR3. Germline V gene data show CDR1 as SQVTM and CDR2 as ANQGSEA. V was clipped by 1 base and J by 5 bases; unmatched bases: 6.